Presented here are 28 T cell receptor beta chains from one specimen sequenced in a study of PD-1 blockade in classical Hodgkin lymphoma. Measured with immunoSEQ multiplex PCR; TCRdb has only the in-frame clones, and not every one. This table holds roughly 40,000 clones, 66% found once. Time point given: cycle 4 day 1 (C4D1), after around six weeks of nivolumab. All the patients suffered relapse after autologous stem cell transplantation, and brentuximab vedotin exposure differed. Specimen: peripheral blood mononuclear cells (PBMCs), collected before the fourth cycle of nivolumab. The receptors were sampled from a human donor with classical Hodgkin lymphoma.

This chain uses TRBV6-5 with TRBJ1-1; TRBD1 matches at 8 bases. The CDR3 loop spans 14 amino acids. CDR1 is MNHEY and CDR2 is SVGAGI in the germline V gene. The V segment lost 6 bases and the J segment 5 bases; nucleotides outside the gene matches: 8. For the CDR3, the DNA is TGTGCCAGCAGACTAGACAGGGGAAGAACTGAAGCTTTCTTT. Protein product: CASRLDRGRTEAFF.

V usage is TRBV19 and J usage is TRBJ1-3; D is unclear. Between the trimmed V and J ends, which lost 3 bases and 5 bases, there was a span of 23 bases. Germline V lookup: CDR1 LNHDA, CDR2 SQIVND (reference sequence). The CDR3 contains 18 residues. Written as DNA, the CDR3 is TGTGCCAGTAGTATTATTCGGCGAGGATCGGTCGGTAGAAACACCATATATTTT. Protein sequence: CASSIIRRGSVGRNTIYF.

CDR3 in amino acids: CASSDGRGPNTQYF. CDR3 nucleotide sequence: TGTGCCAGCAGTGACGGCAGGGGGCCTAATACGCAGTATTTT. The chain uses TRBV2 and TRBJ2-3; TRBD1 agrees at 8 bases. Germline CDR1 and CDR2: SNHLY and FYNNEI. The CDR3 runs to 14 residues. Trimming at V came to 3 bases and at J to 7 bases, leaving 6 bases not matched to a gene.

This clone was seen only a few times. The chain is built from TRBV28 and TRBJ1-1; D call uncertain. V shed 5 bases and J shed 1 base, with 8 bases lying between them. Germline V gene data show CDR1 as MDHEN and CDR2 as SYDVKM. The CDR3 loop spans 13 amino acids. The CDR3: CASSGQSNTEAFF. CDR3 nucleotides: TGTGCCAGCAGTGGGCAATCGAACACTGAAGCTTTCTTT.

This chain connects TRBV7-9 to TRBJ1-5; maybe TRBD1 (6 bases). Between the trimmed V and J ends, which lost 5 bases and 3 bases, there was a span of 14 bases. The CDR3 contains 15 residues. The germline V gene encodes CDR1 SEHNR and CDR2 FQNEAQ (reference sequence). The DNA for the CDR3 is TGTGCCAGCAGCCAAGGGGGGGCGGACAATCAGCCCCAGCATTTT. This codes for CASSQGGADNQPQHF.

The J gene is TRBJ2-1, the V gene TRBV19; 7 nucleotides line up with TRBD1. The length of the CDR3 is 15 residues. Germline assignment: CDR1 LNHDA and CDR2 SQIVND (reference sequence). J was trimmed by 5 bases and V by 6 bases; bases with no gene match: 10. In nucleotides, the CDR3 is TGTGCCAGTAGAACCGGGACAGTTGACCACAATGAGCAGTTCTTC. It specifies CASRTGTVDHNEQFF.

This clone was found a few times. The rearrangement joins TRBV6-5 to TRBJ1-3; D remains ambiguous. The germline V and J ends were trimmed by 8 bases and 4 bases, with 9 bases remaining between them. The V gene's germline CDR1 is MNHEY and CDR2 SVGAGI. This CDR3 has 12 residues. The CDR3 nucleotides are TGTGCCAGCGCGGTTTCGGGAAACACCATATATTTT. This gives the protein CASAVSGNTIYF.

The chain is built from TRBV18 and TRBJ1-1; D gene uncertain. The CDR3 has 14 amino acids. Germline CDR1 KGHSH, CDR2 LQKENI. Trimming took off 1 base at V and 0 bases at J, with 6 bases between the two ends. The CDR3 DNA reads TGTGCCAGCTCACCACAGGGTATGAACACTGAAGCTTTCTTT. Its protein is CASSPQGMNTEAFF. The entire variable domain, with the rest obtained from reference TRBV18 and TRBJ1-1, is as follows: NAGVMQNPRHLVRRRGQEARLRCSPMKGHSHVYWYRQLPEEGLKFMVYLQKENIIDESGMPKERFSAEFPKEGPSILRIQQVVRGDSAAYFCASSPQGMNTEAFFGQGTRLTVV.

The chain is built from TRBV5-1 and TRBJ2-2; D remains unclear. The CDR3 is 14 amino acids. The germline gives CDR1 SGHRS, CDR2 YFSETQ. The V gene lost 5 bases and the J gene lost 4 bases, with 12 bases spanning the gap. CDR3 residues: CASSLGLGTGELFF. The CDR3 coding sequence is TGCGCCAGCAGTCTTGGATTGGGCACCGGGGAGCTGTTTTTT.

In this sample, this clone turned up once. J is TRBJ1-1 and V is TRBV29-1, with TRBD1 matching 7 bases. Germline V CDR1 and CDR2: SQVTM, ANQGSEA. This CDR3 has 17 amino acids. The J segment lost 1 base and the V segment lost 0 bases, leaving 11 bases of the junction unmatched. DNA for the CDR3: TGCAGCGTTGAAGATAGGGGGCGGGGGACTCGGAACACTGAAGCTTTCTTT. It codes for CSVEDRGRGTRNTEAFF.

CDR3 sequence (DNA): TGTGCCAGTAGTTCAGGACTAGCGGGAGGCTACTACGAGCAGTACTTC. It codes for CASSSGLAGGYYEQYF. The rearrangement links TRBV19 to TRBJ2-7; 14 nucleotides align to TRBD2. This CDR3 spans 16 amino acids. Per the germline V gene, CDR1 is LNHDA and CDR2 is SQIVND (reference sequence). The junction had 6 bases not matched to a gene; V was cut back by 5 bases and J by 3 bases. Using reference TRBV19 and TRBJ2-7 for the parts outside the CDR3, the full variable domain is DGGITQSPKYLFRKEGQNVTLSCEQNLNHDAMYWYRQDPGQGLRLIYYSQIVNDFQKGDIAEGYSVSREKKESFPLTVTSAQKNPTAFYLCASSSGLAGGYYEQYFGPGTRLTVT.

This sequence joins TRBV19 and TRBJ1-6, with TRBD1 as a possible D gene (5 bases). The CDR3 length is 15 residues. Between the trimmed V and J ends, which lost 5 bases and 7 bases, there was a span of 15 bases. Germline CDR1 reads LNHDA; CDR2 reads SQIVND (reference sequence). The CDR3 nucleotides read TGTGCCAGTAGTGCCCCGGGACGGACCAATTCACCCCTCCACTTT. As protein: CASSAPGRTNSPLHF.

This clone was counted a few times. V gene TRBV28 combines with J gene TRBJ2-1; TRBD2 agrees at 7 bases. J lost 6 bases, V lost 4 bases, and 3 bases had no gene match. Germline V gene sequence: CDR1 MDHEN, CDR2 SYDVKM. CDR3 length: 13 residues. CDR3 DNA: TGTGCCAGCAGTTCCGGACTAGGCAATGAGCAGTTCTTC. It translates to CASSSGLGNEQFF.

This clone was observed a few times. The chain couples TRBV20-1 to TRBJ2-3; D is possibly TRBD2 (5 bases). Germline V CDR1 and CDR2: DFQATT, SNEGSKA (reference sequence). This CDR3 is 11 amino acids long. V was cut by 5 bases and J by 8 bases, with 11 bases left in between. CDR3 DNA: TGCAGTGCTTTCCTAGCTGGTACGCAGTATTTT. It encodes CSAFLAGTQYF.

This chain joins TRBV18 and TRBJ2-7; 7 positions match TRBD2. The trim removed 2 bases at V and 3 bases at J, leaving 1 base unmatched. Germline assignment: CDR1 KGHSH and CDR2 LQKENI. This CDR3 has 13 amino acids. For the CDR3, the DNA is TGTGCCAGCTCACCAGGCGGGAGCTACGAGCAGTACTTC. This sequence encodes CASSPGGSYEQYF.

This clone showed up just a few times. CDR3 in amino acids: CASSLEEGRGYTF. CDR3 coding DNA: TGTGCCAGCAGTTTAGAGGAGGGCAGGGGCTACACCTTC. The gene calls are TRBV28 and TRBJ1-2, with no clear D. Trimming removed 2 bases from V and 8 bases from J, with 12 bases in between. The length of the CDR3 is 13 residues. Germline-derived CDR1 and CDR2 are MDHEN and SYDVKM.

This chain links TRBV7-2 with TRBJ2-5; perhaps TRBD1 as D (5 bases). Germline V gene data show CDR1 as SGHTA and CDR2 as FQGNSA. The CDR3 is made up of 13 amino acids. V lost 5 bases, J lost 5 bases, and 12 bases lay in between. CDR3 nucleotide sequence: TGTGCCAGCAGCCCTCAGGGTGGCGAGACCCAGTACTTC. This translates into CASSPQGGETQYF.

The chain has TRBV27 and TRBJ2-2, with 9 bases that match TRBD2. V lost 0 bases to trimming and J lost 5 bases; unmatched junction nucleotides: 10. CDR3 length: 18 amino acids. Looked up from germline, CDR1 is MNHEY and CDR2 is SMNVEV (reference sequence). CDR3 coding DNA: TGTGCCAGCAGTTTATCCCTAGCGGGGACCCGAAAAACCGGGGAGCTGTTTTTT. It is translated as CASSLSLAGTRKTGELFF.

The rearrangement links TRBV11-2 to TRBJ2-7; D may be TRBD2 (6 bases). V lost 5 bases to trimming and J lost 7 bases, with 15 bases between them. CDR3 length: 13 amino acids. Germline loops: CDR1 SGHAT, CDR2 FQNNGV. CDR3 sequence reads: CASSIAASREQYF. DNA for the CDR3: TGTGCCAGCAGCATAGCGGCCTCTAGGGAGCAGTACTTC.

The rearrangement links TRBV5-1 to TRBJ2-3, with 12 bases lining up with TRBD2. The germline V gene has CDR1 SGHRS and CDR2 YFSETQ. The CDR3 covers 15 residues. J was trimmed by 4 bases and V by 4 bases; bases with no gene match: 4. The CDR3 DNA reads TGCGCCAGCAGCCATCTAGCGGGGGGGCCAGATACGCAGTATTTT. This encodes CASSHLAGGPDTQYF.

This clone was seen more than once but under ten times. The chain combines TRBV9 with TRBJ1-6; D remains ambiguous. Deletions cut 3 bases from V and 5 bases from J, with 15 bases between. The CDR3 extends over 16 amino acids. Germline V gene sequence: CDR1 SGDLS, CDR2 YYNGEE. In DNA, the CDR3 is TGTGCCAGCAGCGAACACCCCGGGCTTGATAATTCACCCCTCCACTTT. Its translation is CASSEHPGLDNSPLHF.

This clone was counted once. Here the CDR3 reads CASILQGGTGELFF. CDR3 nucleotides: TGCGCCAGCATTTTACAGGGAGGCACCGGGGAGCTGTTTTTT. This sequence joins TRBV10-1 and TRBJ2-2, with D perhaps assigned TRBD1 or TRBD2 (6 bases each). V lost 7 bases, J lost 4 bases, and 13 bases lay in between. CDR1 is WNHNN, CDR2 SYGVQD, per germline (reference sequence). This CDR3 has 14 residues.

J is TRBJ2-7 and V is TRBV6-1; perhaps TRBD1 as D (8 bases). There are 14 residues in the CDR3. V dropped 11 bases and J dropped 4 bases, with 21 bases sitting between them. Germline V lookup: CDR1 MNHNS, CDR2 SASEGT. The CDR3 region is CACTSQGGGYEQYF. CDR3 nucleotides: TGTGCCTGCACCTCACAGGGGGGAGGGTACGAGCAGTACTTC.

This chain connects TRBV7-3 to TRBJ1-1, with no clear D. Trimming took 2 bases from V and 3 from J, leaving 7 bases between them. Germline CDR1 SGHTA, CDR2 FQGTGA. The CDR3 runs to 13 residues. This CDR3 is CASSLLTDTEAFF. CDR3 nucleotide sequence: TGTGCCAGCAGCTTACTCACGGACACTGAAGCTTTCTTT.

By share, this clone counts as medium-sized (0.01 to 0.1%). The chain couples TRBV30 to TRBJ1-1; no clear D. The CDR3 has 10 amino acids. Trimming took off 1 base at V and 5 bases at J, with 2 bases between the two ends. The germline V gene has CDR1 GTSNPN and CDR2 SVGIG (reference sequence). The chain's CDR3 is CAWSETEAFF. CDR3 nucleotide sequence: TGTGCCTGGAGTGAGACTGAAGCTTTCTTT.

The sample holds a few counts of this clone. The chain couples TRBV28 to TRBJ1-2, with 7 bases aligning to TRBD1. The CDR3 spans 13 residues. Germline assignment: CDR1 MDHEN and CDR2 SYDVKM. V shed 5 bases and J 7 bases; nucleotides not matched to a gene: 7. CDR3 nucleotides: TGTGCCAGCAGTCCCGACAGGGTCGGTGGCTACACCTTC. As protein: CASSPDRVGGYTF.

The rearrangement links TRBV6-5 to TRBJ2-3; D is ambiguous. The CDR3 totals 11 residues. CDR1 is MNHEY and CDR2 is SVGAGI in the germline V gene. V was shortened by 5 bases and J by 5 bases, with 5 bases between the two germline ends. In nucleotides, the CDR3 is TGTGCCAGCAGTACCTTAGATACGCAGTATTTT. Translating gives CASSTLDTQYF.

The V call is TRBV30, the J call TRBJ2-3, with D tentatively TRBD2 (6 bases). Trimming shortened V by 2 bases and J by 2 bases, and 11 bases separated the two germline ends. Germline assignment: CDR1 GTSNPN and CDR2 SVGIG (reference sequence). The CDR3 extends over 14 amino acids. The CDR3, as DNA: TGTGCCTGGAGTCGACTAGATTACACAGATACGCAGTATTTT. Translation: CAWSRLDYTDTQYF.